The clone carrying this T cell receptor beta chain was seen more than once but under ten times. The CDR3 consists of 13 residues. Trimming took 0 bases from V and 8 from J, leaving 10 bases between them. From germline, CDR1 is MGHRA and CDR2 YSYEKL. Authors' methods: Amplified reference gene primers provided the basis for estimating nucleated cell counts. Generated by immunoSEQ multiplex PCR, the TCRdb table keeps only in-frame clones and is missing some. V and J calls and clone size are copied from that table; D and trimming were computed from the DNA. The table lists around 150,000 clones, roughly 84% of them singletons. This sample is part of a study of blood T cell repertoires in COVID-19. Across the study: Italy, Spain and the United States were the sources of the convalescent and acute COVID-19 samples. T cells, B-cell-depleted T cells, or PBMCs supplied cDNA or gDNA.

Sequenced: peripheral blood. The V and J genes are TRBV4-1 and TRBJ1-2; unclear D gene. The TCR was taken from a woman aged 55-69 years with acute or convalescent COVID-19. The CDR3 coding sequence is TGCGCCAGCAGCCAAGACCCGCGCTTGGGCTACACCTTC. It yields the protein CASSQDPRLGYTF.